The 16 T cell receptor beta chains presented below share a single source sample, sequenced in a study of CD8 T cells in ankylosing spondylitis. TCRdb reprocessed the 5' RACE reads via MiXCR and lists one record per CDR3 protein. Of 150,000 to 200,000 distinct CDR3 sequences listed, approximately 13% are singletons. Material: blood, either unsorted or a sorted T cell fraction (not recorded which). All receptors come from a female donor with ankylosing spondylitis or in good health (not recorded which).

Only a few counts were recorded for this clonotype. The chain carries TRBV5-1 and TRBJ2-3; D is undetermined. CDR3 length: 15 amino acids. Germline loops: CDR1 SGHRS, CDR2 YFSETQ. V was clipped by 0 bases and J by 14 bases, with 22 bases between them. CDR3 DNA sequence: TGCGCCAGCAGCTTGGACGTCCGACGAGCGAGGCAGTGGTATTTT. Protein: CASSLDVRRARQWYF.

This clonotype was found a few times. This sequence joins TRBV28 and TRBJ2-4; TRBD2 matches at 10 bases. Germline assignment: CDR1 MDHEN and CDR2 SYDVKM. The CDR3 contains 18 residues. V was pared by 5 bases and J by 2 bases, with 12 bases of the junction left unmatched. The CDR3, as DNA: TGTGCCAGCAGTACACTAGCGGGAAAGAGGGGAACCAAAAACATTCAGTACTTC. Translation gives CASSTLAGKRGTKNIQYF.

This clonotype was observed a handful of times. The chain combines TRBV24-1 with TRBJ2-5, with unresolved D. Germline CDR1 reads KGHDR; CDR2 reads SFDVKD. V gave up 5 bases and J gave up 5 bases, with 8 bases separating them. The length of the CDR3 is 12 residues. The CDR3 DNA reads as TGTGCCACCAGTGGGCAAGGCGAGACCCAGTACTTC. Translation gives CATSGQGETQYF.

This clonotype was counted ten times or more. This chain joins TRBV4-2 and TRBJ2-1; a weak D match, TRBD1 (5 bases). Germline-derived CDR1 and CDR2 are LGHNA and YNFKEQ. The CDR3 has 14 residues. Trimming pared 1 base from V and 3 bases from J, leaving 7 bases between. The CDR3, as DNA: TGTGCCAGCAGCCAAGTAGACAGCTACAATGAGCAGTTCTTC. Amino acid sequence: CASSQVDSYNEQFF.

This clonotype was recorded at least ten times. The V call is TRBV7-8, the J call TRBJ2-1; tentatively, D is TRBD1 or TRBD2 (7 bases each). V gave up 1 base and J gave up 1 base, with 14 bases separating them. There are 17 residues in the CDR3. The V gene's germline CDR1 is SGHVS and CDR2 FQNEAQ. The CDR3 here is CASSLGGGGGSYNEQFF. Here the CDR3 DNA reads TGTGCCAGCAGCTTAGGAGGGGGCGGGGGTTCCTACAATGAGCAGTTCTTC.

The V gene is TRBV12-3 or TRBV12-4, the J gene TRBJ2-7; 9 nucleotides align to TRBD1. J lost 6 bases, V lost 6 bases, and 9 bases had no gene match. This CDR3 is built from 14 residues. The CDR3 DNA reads TGTGCCAGCAGACGGGGGGACAGGGTGGGCGAGCAGTACTTC. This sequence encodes CASRRGDRVGEQYF.

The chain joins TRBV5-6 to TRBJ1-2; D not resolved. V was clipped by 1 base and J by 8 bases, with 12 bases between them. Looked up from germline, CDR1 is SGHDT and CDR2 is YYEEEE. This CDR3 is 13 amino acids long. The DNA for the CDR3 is TGTGCCAGCAGCTTGACAGATACTATGGGCTACACCTTC. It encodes CASSLTDTMGYTF.

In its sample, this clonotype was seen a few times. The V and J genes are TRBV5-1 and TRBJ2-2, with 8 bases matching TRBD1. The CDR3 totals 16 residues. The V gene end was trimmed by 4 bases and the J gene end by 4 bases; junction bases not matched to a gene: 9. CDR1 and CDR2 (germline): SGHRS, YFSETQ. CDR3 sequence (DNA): TGCGCCAGCAGCCGAGGGGACAGGATCCTCACCGGGGAGCTGTTTTTT. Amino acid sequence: CASSRGDRILTGELFF.

The CDR3, as DNA: TGCGCCAGCAGCTTGGGGACTAGCGGGAGCACAGATACGCAGTATTTT. Its translation is CASSLGTSGSTDTQYF. This chain connects TRBV5-1 to TRBJ2-3; 11 bases map to TRBD2. The CDR3 totals 16 residues. Trimming cost V 0 bases and J 0 bases; bases outside gene matches: 0. Germline values: CDR1 SGHRS, CDR2 YFSETQ.

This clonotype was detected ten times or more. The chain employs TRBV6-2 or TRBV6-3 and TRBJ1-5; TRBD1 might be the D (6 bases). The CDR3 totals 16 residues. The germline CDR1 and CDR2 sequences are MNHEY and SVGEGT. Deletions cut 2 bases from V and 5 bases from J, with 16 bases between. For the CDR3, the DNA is TGTGCCAGCAGTTACGGATTCGGGGGCCCCTATCAGCCCCAGCATTTT. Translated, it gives CASSYGFGGPYQPQHF.

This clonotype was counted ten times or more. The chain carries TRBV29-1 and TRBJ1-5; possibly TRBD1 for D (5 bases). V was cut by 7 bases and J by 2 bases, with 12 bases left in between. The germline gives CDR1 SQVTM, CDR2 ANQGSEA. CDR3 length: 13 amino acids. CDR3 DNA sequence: TGCAGCGCCGGGGTGGGGGGCAATCAGCCCCAGCATTTT. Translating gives CSAGVGGNQPQHF.

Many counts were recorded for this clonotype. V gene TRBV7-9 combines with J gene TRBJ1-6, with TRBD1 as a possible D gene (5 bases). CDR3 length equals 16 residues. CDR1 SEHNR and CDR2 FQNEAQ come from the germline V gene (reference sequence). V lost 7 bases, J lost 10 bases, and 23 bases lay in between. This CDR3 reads CASTPYGDSSASPLHF. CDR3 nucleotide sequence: TGTGCCAGCACCCCATACGGAGACAGCTCGGCGTCACCCCTCCACTTT.

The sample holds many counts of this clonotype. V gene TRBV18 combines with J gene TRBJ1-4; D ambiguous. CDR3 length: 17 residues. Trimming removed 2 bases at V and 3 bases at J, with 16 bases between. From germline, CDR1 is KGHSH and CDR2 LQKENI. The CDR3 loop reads CASSPSRNTVANEKLFF. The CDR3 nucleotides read TGTGCCAGCTCACCATCGCGAAACACAGTCGCTAATGAAAAACTGTTTTTT.

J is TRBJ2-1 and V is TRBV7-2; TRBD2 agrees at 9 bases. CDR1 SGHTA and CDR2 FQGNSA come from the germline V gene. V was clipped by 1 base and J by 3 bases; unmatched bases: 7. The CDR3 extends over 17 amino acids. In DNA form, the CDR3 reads TGTGCCAGCAGCTTAGTACCCGGAGCGGGAGGCTACAATGAGCAGTTCTTC. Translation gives CASSLVPGAGGYNEQFF.

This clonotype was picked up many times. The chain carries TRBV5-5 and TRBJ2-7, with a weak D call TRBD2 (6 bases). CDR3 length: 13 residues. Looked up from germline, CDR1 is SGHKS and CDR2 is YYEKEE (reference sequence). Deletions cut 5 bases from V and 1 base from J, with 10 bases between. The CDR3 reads CASSRDWSYEQYF. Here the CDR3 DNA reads TGTGCCAGCAGTAGGGACTGGTCCTACGAGCAGTACTTC.

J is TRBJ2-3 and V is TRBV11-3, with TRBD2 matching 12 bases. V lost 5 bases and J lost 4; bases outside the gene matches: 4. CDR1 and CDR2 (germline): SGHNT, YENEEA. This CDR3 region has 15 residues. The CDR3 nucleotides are TGTGCCAGCAGCCCTAGCGGGAGGGCTTCAGATACGCAGTATTTT. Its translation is CASSPSGRASDTQYF.